This passage covers 11 T cell receptor beta chains from one sample sequenced in a study of CD8+CD57+ T cells in acquired aplastic anemia. Using genomic DNA as the template, TCR beta VDJ and CDR3 profiling was carried out. TCRdb re-called the reads with MiXCR, one entry per CDR3 protein. Here the sample spans roughly 220,000 distinct CDR3 sequences, about 62% being singletons. Patients who underwent sequencing had shown CD8+CD57+ cell expansion by flow cytometry. Sequencing input: sorted CD4+, CD8+, or CD8+CD57+ T cells (not recorded which) from PBMCs. These receptor sequences come from a human donor with aplastic anemia.

The chain joins TRBV29-1 to TRBJ2-3, with D tentatively TRBD1 (6 bases). Germline CDR1 reads SQVTM; CDR2 reads ANQGSEA. V was cut by 7 bases and J by 3 bases, with 17 bases left in between. The CDR3 is 14 residues long. Here the CDR3 reads CSAHLNRDTDTQYF. As DNA, the CDR3 is TGCAGCGCACACTTAAACAGGGATACAGATACGCAGTATTTT.

To note about this clonotype: One end of the junction fails to match germline, which may point to a read error. The rearrangement links TRBV10-3 to TRBJ2-7, with D perhaps given as TRBD1 or TRBD2 (5 bases each). Germline V gene sequence: CDR1 ENHRY, CDR2 SYGVKD. The CDR3 covers 16 residues. The CDR3 reads CASSYSVGEYEDEQYF. DNA of the CDR3: TGTGCCAGCAGTTACTCGGTGGGGGAATACGAGGACGAGCAGTACTTC.

The CDR3 spells CASSPATSGRYEQYF. CDR3 nucleotide sequence: TGTGCCAGCAGCCCTGCGACTAGCGGGCGGTACGAGCAGTACTTC. The chain employs TRBV7-2 and TRBJ2-7; 10 bases map to TRBD2. In germline, CDR1 is SGHTA, CDR2 FQGNSA. CDR3 length: 15 residues. V shed 5 bases and J 4 bases; nucleotides not matched to a gene: 8.

The chain recombines TRBV7-8 with TRBJ2-2, with TRBD2 identical over 9 bases. The CDR3 runs 16 residues. Germline loops: CDR1 SGHVS, CDR2 FQNEAQ. With V trimmed by 5 bases and J by 2 bases, 6 bases remained unmatched. The CDR3 DNA reads TGTGCCAGCAGCCTACCTAGCGGGGCCAACACCGGGGAGCTGTTTTTT. Amino acid sequence: CASSLPSGANTGELFF.

J is TRBJ1-1 and V is TRBV5-1; D unresolved. Germline V CDR1 and CDR2: SGHRS, YFSETQ. V lost 0 bases to trimming and J lost 4 bases, with 7 bases between them. The CDR3 length is 13 residues. CDR3 loop: CASSLDGVTEAFF. CDR3 DNA: TGCGCCAGCAGCTTGGACGGGGTCACTGAAGCTTTCTTT.

The V call is TRBV7-3, the J call TRBJ2-6, with unresolved D. Trimming removed 4 bases from V and 2 bases from J, with 3 bases in between. Germline V gene lookup returns CDR1 SGHTA and CDR2 FQGTGA. CDR3 length: 13 residues. The CDR3 region is CASSSPGANVLTF. DNA of the CDR3: TGTGCCAGCAGCTCCCCTGGGGCCAACGTCCTGACTTTC.

The genes are TRBV9 and TRBJ2-7, with a tentative D call TRBD1 (6 bases). Trimming took 2 bases from V and 3 from J, leaving 12 bases between them. The length of the CDR3 is 14 residues. Germline assignment: CDR1 SGDLS and CDR2 YYNGEE. The CDR3 loop reads CASSVLDRSYEQYF. The CDR3 region has the DNA TGTGCCAGCAGCGTCCTGGACAGAAGCTACGAGCAGTACTTC. Based on the CDR3 plus reference TRBV9 and TRBJ2-7, the full variable domain is DSGVTQTPKHLITATGQRVTLRCSPRSGDLSVYWYQQSLDQGLQFLIQYYNGEERAKGNILERFSAQQFPDLHSELNLSSLELGDSALYFCASSVLDRSYEQYFGPGTRLTVT.

Many counts were recorded for this clonotype. The chain is built from TRBV20-1 and TRBJ2-1; 8 bases map to TRBD2. Trimming removed 1 base from V and 4 bases from J; junction bases left unmatched: 18. The CDR3 contains 19 residues. Per germline, CDR1 DFQATT and CDR2 SNEGSKA (reference sequence). The CDR3 spells CSARAPSNWRGATYNEQFF. In DNA form, the CDR3 reads TGCAGTGCTAGAGCTCCCTCTAACTGGCGGGGGGCAACGTACAATGAGCAGTTCTTC.

The chain combines TRBV5-1 with TRBJ1-2; D might be TRBD1 (6 bases). There are 13 residues in the CDR3. Trimming took off 5 bases at V and 7 bases at J, with 15 bases between the two ends. Germline CDR1 reads SGHRS; CDR2 reads YFSETQ. CDR3 bases: TGCGCCAGCAGTCCACAGGGAGAGAGTGGCTACACCTTC. Protein: CASSPQGESGYTF.

The chain couples TRBV9 to TRBJ1-2, with unresolved D. Germline-derived CDR1 and CDR2 are SGDLS and YYNGEE. V gave up 1 base and J gave up 3 bases, with 10 bases separating them. The CDR3 contains 14 residues. CDR3: CASSVLDGYYGYTF. CDR3 DNA: TGTGCCAGCAGCGTATTGGACGGCTACTATGGCTACACCTTC. Full variable domain (outside the CDR3, taken from reference TRBV9 and TRBJ1-2): DSGVTQTPKHLITATGQRVTLRCSPRSGDLSVYWYQQSLDQGLQFLIQYYNGEERAKGNILERFSAQQFPDLHSELNLSSLELGDSALYFCASSVLDGYYGYTFGSGTRLTVV.

The gene calls are TRBV25-1 and TRBJ2-6; no firm D call. The germline V gene encodes CDR1 MGHDK and CDR2 SYGVNS. V lost 9 bases and J 0 bases, leaving 9 bases between the germline ends. CDR3 length equals 14 residues. The CDR3 DNA sequence: TGTGCCAGTCGTGGGATCTCTGGGGCCAACGTCCTGACTTTC. Its translation is CASRGISGANVLTF.